One T cell receptor (beta chain) is described in this entry. The entry originates in a study of blood T cell repertoires in COVID-19. Study summary: Acute and convalescent COVID-19 samples came from the United States, Italy and Spain. The analysed material was cDNA or gDNA that came from T cells, B-cell-depleted T cells, or PBMCs.

How the authors handled the data: Scientists estimated how many nucleated cells there were by amplifying reference gene primers. The assay was immunoSEQ multiplex PCR, and TCRdb's table has in-frame clones only and misses some. The D gene and trimming were derived from the DNA, and the V and J assignments and clone size from that table. The table includes approximately 30,000 clones, more than 70% detected once. There are 15 residues in the CDR3. V was pared by 4 bases and J by 7 bases, with 17 bases between. Germline lookup yields CDR1 LGHNA and CDR2 YNFKEQ. This TCR was recovered from a woman between 40 and 55 years old with active or convalescent COVID-19. The V gene is TRBV4-2, the J gene TRBJ1-5; tentatively, D is TRBD1 (6 bases). Sequencing was done on a sample of peripheral blood. The CDR3, as DNA: TGTGCCAGCAGCCTCCTGACAGGCCTGGGGCAGCCCCAGCATTTT. This sequence encodes CASSLLTGLGQPQHF.